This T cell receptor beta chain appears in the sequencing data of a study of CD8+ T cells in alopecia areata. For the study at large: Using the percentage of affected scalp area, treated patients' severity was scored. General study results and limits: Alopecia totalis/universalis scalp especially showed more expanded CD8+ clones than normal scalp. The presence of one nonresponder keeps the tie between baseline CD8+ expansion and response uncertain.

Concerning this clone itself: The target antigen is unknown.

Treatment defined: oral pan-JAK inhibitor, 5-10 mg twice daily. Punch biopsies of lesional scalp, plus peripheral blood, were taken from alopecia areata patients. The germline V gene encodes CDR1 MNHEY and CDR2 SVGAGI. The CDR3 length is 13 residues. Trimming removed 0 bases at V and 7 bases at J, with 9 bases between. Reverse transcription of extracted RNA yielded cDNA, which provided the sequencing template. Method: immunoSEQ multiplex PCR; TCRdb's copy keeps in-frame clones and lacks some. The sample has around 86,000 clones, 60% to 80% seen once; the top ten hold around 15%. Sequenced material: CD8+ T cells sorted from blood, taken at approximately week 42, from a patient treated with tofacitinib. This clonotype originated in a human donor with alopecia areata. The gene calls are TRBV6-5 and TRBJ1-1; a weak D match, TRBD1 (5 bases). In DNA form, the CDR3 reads TGTGCCAGCAGTTACTCGACCCAGGGTGAAGCTTTCTTT. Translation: CASSYSTQGEAFF.